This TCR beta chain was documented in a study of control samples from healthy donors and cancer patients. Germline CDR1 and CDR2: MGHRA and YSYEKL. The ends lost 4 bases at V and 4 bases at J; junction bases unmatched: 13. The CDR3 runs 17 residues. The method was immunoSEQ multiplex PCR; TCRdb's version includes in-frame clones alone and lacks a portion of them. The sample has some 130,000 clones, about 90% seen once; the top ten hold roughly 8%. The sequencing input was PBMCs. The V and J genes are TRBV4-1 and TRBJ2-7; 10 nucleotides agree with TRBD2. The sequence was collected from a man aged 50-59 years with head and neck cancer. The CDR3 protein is CASSLKIGLAGAYEQYF. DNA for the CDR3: TGCGCCAGCAGCCTCAAGATAGGGCTAGCGGGGGCATACGAGCAGTACTTC.